The next 22 T cell receptor beta chains were all read from a single sample in a study of blood T cell repertoires in COVID-19. TCRdb's table, derived via immunoSEQ multiplex PCR, lists solely in-frame clones and lacks some. This sample has around 99,000 clones, with approximately 85% found just once. Sequenced material: peripheral blood. These receptors all stem from a woman of 80 years or more with active or convalescent COVID-19.

The chain has TRBV10-2 and TRBJ2-5; D gene uncertain. V was cut by 5 bases and J by 5 bases, with 6 bases left in between. This CDR3 has 11 residues. Germline loops: CDR1 WSHSY, CDR2 SAAADI. The DNA for the CDR3 is TGCGCCAGCAGTTCGAGGGAGACCCAGTACTTC. This gives the protein CASSSRETQYF.

The chain couples TRBV2 to TRBJ2-7; D may be TRBD2 (5 bases). Germline CDR1 and CDR2: SNHLY and FYNNEI. This CDR3 is 15 amino acids long. Trimming pared 7 bases from V and 1 base from J, leaving 17 bases between. The CDR3 here is CASKTRAPSSYEQYF. The DNA for the CDR3 is TGTGCCAGCAAGACGCGGGCTCCCTCGTCCTACGAGCAGTACTTC.

The chain uses TRBV7-9 and TRBJ1-4; maybe TRBD1 (6 bases). The CDR3 runs 15 residues. Deletions cut 5 bases from V and 8 bases from J, with 18 bases between. The germline CDR1 and CDR2 sequences are SEHNR and FQNEAQ (reference sequence). CDR3 bases: TGTGCCAGCAGCCAAGGGGGAGGGATAGCAGAAAAACTGTTTTTT. This codes for CASSQGGGIAEKLFF. Full variable domain (outside the CDR3, taken from reference TRBV7-9 and TRBJ1-4): DTGVSQNPRHKITKRGQNVTFRCDPISEHNRLYWYRQTLGQGPEFLTYFQNEAQLEKSRLLSDRFSAERPKGSFSTLEIQRTEQGDSAMYLCASSQGGGIAEKLFFGSGTQLSVL.

The J gene is TRBJ1-1, the V gene TRBV6-2 or TRBV6-3, with D uncertain. The CDR3 length is 13 residues. CDR1 and CDR2 from the germline V gene are MNHEY and SVGEGT. Trimming stripped 2 bases from V and 4 bases from J, with 8 bases between. The CDR3: CASSYLAFTEAFF. In DNA, the CDR3 is TGTGCCAGCAGTTACCTGGCTTTCACTGAAGCTTTCTTT.

The chain has TRBV15 and TRBJ1-2; unclear D gene. CDR1 is LNHNV and CDR2 is YYDKDF in the germline V gene (reference sequence). The V gene lost 1 base and the J gene lost 3 bases, with 9 bases spanning the gap. CDR3 length: 14 amino acids. CDR3 nucleotides: TGTGCCACCAGCAGAGGCGGGAGTTACTATGGCTACACCTTC. Translating gives CATSRGGSYYGYTF.

This chain connects TRBV5-1 to TRBJ1-2; D uncertain. Trimming stripped 7 bases from V and 5 bases from J, with 15 bases between. The CDR3 consists of 13 residues. Germline CDR1 and CDR2: SGHRS and YFSETQ. The CDR3 loop is CASDTDGKYGYTF. The CDR3 DNA reads TGCGCCAGCGACACCGACGGTAAATATGGCTACACCTTC. Full variable domain (rest looked up from reference TRBV5-1 and TRBJ1-2): KAGVTQTPRYLIKTRGQQVTLSCSPISGHRSVSWYQQTPGQGLQFLFEYFSETQRNKGNFPGRFSGRQFSNSRSEMNVSTLELGDSALYLCASDTDGKYGYTFGSGTRLTVV.

Remarks on this clone: At one boundary the junction diverges from the germline segment, which might be a read error. The rearrangement links TRBV5-1 to TRBJ1-1; D unresolved. The CDR3 totals 14 residues. The germline CDR1 and CDR2 sequences are SGHRS and YFSETQ. CDR3 residues: CASSLSGVDTEAFF. DNA for the CDR3: TGTGCCAGCAGCTTGAGCGGGGTTGACACTGAAGCTTTCTTT.

The V gene is TRBV6-6, the J gene TRBJ2-5, with 7 positions matching TRBD2. Per germline, CDR1 MNHNY and CDR2 SVGAGI (reference sequence). The length of the CDR3 is 16 residues. The J segment lost 1 base and the V segment lost 2 bases, leaving 7 bases of the junction unmatched. As DNA, the CDR3 is TGTGCCAGCAGTTACCCGGGGGGTAGGGGCCAAGAGACCCAGTACTTC. It yields the protein CASSYPGGRGQETQYF.

The chain combines TRBV5-3 with TRBJ2-5; D ambiguous. TRBV5-3 is assigned to the ORF class and has an uncertain function. The CDR3 spans 14 residues. The V end lost 7 bases, the J end lost 1 base, and 14 bases lay between the germline ends. The CDR3, as DNA: TGTGCCAGAGCCTTACACGGAGTCCAAGAGACCCAGTACTTC. It is translated as CARALHGVQETQYF.

This chain uses TRBV7-6 with TRBJ2-2; 12 bases are a match to TRBD2. After removal of 4 bases from V and 4 bases from J, the junction contained 7 bases not matched to a gene. The CDR3 consists of 17 residues. The germline CDR1 and CDR2 sequences are SGHVS and FNYEAQ. CDR3 loop: CASSSLAGGRSTGELFF. As DNA, the CDR3 is TGTGCCAGCAGCTCACTAGCGGGAGGACGTAGCACCGGGGAGCTGTTTTTT.

The chain uses TRBV18 and TRBJ2-3; D possibly corresponds to TRBD2 (5 bases). CDR3 length: 14 residues. Germline CDR1 and CDR2: KGHSH and LQKENI. The V and J ends lost 2 bases and 2 bases respectively, with 8 bases between them. The CDR3 loop is CASSPSGVTDTQYF. The CDR3 bases are TGTGCCAGCTCACCAAGCGGAGTCACAGATACGCAGTATTTT.

J is TRBJ1-6 and V is TRBV2, with TRBD1 matching over 7 bases. Trimming cost V 7 bases and J 9 bases; bases outside gene matches: 3. The CDR3 is 12 amino acids. The germline CDR1 and CDR2 sequences are SNHLY and FYNNEI. The CDR3 here is CASTRGSSPLHF. The CDR3 bases are TGTGCCAGCACCAGGGGGAGTTCACCCCTCCACTTT. Combining the CDR3 with reference TRBV2 and TRBJ1-6 gives the whole variable domain EPEVTQTPSHQVTQMGQEVILRCVPISNHLYFYWYRQILGQKVEFLVSFYNNEISEKSEIFDDQFSVERPDGSNFTLKIRSTKLEDSAMYFCASTRGSSPLHFGNGTRLTVT.

CDR3 bases: TGTGCCAGCAGCTTAGGACTGGGGGGGGTACCGTTCTTC. Encoded protein: CASSLGLGGVPFF. The chain recombines TRBV7-6 with TRBJ2-1, with TRBD2 matching over 7 bases. Trimming cost V 1 base and J 15 bases; bases outside gene matches: 9. Germline V gene data show CDR1 as SGHVS and CDR2 as FNYEAQ. This CDR3 is 13 amino acids long.

The chain joins TRBV19 to TRBJ2-1, with a weak D call TRBD2 (6 bases). CDR1 and CDR2 from the germline V gene are LNHDA and SQIVND (reference sequence). This CDR3 has 14 residues. Trimming took 6 bases from V and 8 from J, leaving 17 bases between them. The DNA for the CDR3 is TGTGCCAGTAGATGGTCGTCGGGGGTCGATGAGCAGTTCTTC. This encodes CASRWSSGVDEQFF.

The chain joins TRBV7-6 to TRBJ1-2, with TRBD1 as a possible D gene (5 bases). Germline lookup yields CDR1 SGHVS and CDR2 FNYEAQ. The CDR3 is 19 residues long. V lost 2 bases to trimming and J lost 2 bases, with 24 bases between them. This CDR3 reads CASSLSDAGGPGGNYGYTF. The CDR3 region has the DNA TGTGCCAGCAGCTTAAGCGACGCCGGGGGTCCAGGAGGAAACTATGGCTACACCTTC.

The J gene is TRBJ1-1, the V gene TRBV6-2 or TRBV6-3; D perhaps matches TRBD1 (6 bases). The CDR3 loop spans 13 amino acids. Germline V gene sequence: CDR1 MNHEY, CDR2 SVGEGT. V lost 2 bases to trimming and J lost 10 bases, with 14 bases between them. The CDR3 reads CASSYGITGSAFF. The CDR3 nucleotides read TGTGCCAGCAGTTACGGGATAACAGGGTCAGCTTTCTTT.

CDR3 in DNA: TGTGCCAGCAGTATCACTAGCGGGACCACATCGTGGTACTTC. As protein: CASSITSGTTSWYF. The rearrangement joins TRBV28 to TRBJ2-5, with 10 bases that match TRBD2. This CDR3 is built from 14 residues. Trimming cost V 5 bases and J 13 bases; bases outside gene matches: 13. Germline assignment: CDR1 MDHEN and CDR2 SYDVKM.

Concerning this clone: The sample carries other DNA sequences with the same CDR3. The J gene is TRBJ2-5, the V gene TRBV9, with 7 bases matching TRBD1. The ends lost 0 bases at V and 2 bases at J; junction bases unmatched: 4. The CDR3 length is 15 residues. CDR1 SGDLS and CDR2 YYNGEE come from the germline V gene. CDR3 DNA sequence: TGTGCCAGCAGCGTAGGGGGACAGTTACAAGAGACCCAGTACTTC. Its protein product is CASSVGGQLQETQYF.

This chain links TRBV6-4 with TRBJ1-1, with D maybe TRBD1 (6 bases). Germline lookup yields CDR1 MRHNA and CDR2 SNTAGT. CDR3 length: 13 residues. V gave up 4 bases and J gave up 4 bases, with 10 bases separating them. The CDR3 sequence: CASSAKDSTEAFF. The CDR3 nucleotides read TGTGCCAGCAGTGCCAAGGACAGCACTGAAGCTTTCTTT.

DNA for the CDR3: TGTGCCAGCAGTCCATGGGAAGGACAGGGGGAGATCGAGCAGTACTTC. This gives the protein CASSPWEGQGEIEQYF. The chain carries TRBV28 and TRBJ2-7; TRBD1 aligns across 10 bases. The CDR3 is 16 amino acids. Germline-derived CDR1 and CDR2 are MDHEN and SYDVKM. J gave up 6 bases and V 5 bases, and 13 bases lay outside the gene matches.

V usage is TRBV9 and J usage is TRBJ2-3; TRBD2 matches at 7 bases. The CDR3 is made up of 15 amino acids. Germline CDR1 is SGDLS and CDR2 is YYNGEE. With V trimmed by 1 base and J by 2 bases, 4 bases remained unmatched. In DNA form, the CDR3 reads TGTGCCAGCAGCGTATGGGGAGGGGTCACAGATACGCAGTATTTT. Translated, it gives CASSVWGGVTDTQYF.

The V and J genes are TRBV9 and TRBJ2-7, with a possible D match to TRBD1 (5 bases). Trimming took off 2 bases at V and 3 bases at J, with 12 bases between the two ends. This CDR3 has 14 residues. Per germline, CDR1 SGDLS and CDR2 YYNGEE. CDR3 bases: TGTGCCAGCAGCGTGGGGCGGAACAACTACGAGCAGTACTTC. Protein product: CASSVGRNNYEQYF.